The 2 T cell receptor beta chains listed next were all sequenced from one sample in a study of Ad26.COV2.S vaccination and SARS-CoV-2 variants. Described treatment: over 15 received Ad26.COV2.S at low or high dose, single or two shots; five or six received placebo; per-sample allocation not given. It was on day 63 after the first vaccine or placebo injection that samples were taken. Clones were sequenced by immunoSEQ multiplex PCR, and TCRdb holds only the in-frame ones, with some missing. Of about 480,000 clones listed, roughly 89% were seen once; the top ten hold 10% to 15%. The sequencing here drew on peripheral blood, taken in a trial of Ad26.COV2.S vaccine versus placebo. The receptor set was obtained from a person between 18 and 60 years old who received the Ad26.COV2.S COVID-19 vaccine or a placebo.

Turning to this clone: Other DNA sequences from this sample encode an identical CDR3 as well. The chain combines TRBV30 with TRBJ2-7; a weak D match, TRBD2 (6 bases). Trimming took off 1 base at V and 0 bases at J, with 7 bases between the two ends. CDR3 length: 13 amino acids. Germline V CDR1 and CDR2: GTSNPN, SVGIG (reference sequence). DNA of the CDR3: TGTGCCTGGAGTGGCGGGGTCTCCTACGAGCAGTACTTC. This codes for CAWSGGVSYEQYF.

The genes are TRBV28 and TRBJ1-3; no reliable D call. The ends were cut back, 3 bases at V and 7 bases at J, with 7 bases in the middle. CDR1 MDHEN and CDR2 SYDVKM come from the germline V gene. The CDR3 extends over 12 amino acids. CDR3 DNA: TGTGCCAGCAGTTTCATGGGGAACACCATATATTTT. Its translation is CASSFMGNTIYF.